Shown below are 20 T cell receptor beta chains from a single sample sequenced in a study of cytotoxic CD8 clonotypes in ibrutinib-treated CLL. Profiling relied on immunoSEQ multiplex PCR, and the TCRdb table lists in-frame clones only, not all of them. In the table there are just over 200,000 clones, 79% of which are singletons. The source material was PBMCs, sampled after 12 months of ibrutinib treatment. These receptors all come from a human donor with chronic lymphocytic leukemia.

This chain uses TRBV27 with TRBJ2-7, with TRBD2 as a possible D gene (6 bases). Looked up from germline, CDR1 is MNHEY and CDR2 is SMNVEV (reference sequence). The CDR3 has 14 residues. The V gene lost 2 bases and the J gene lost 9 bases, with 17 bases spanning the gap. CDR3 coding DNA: TGTGCCAGCAGTTTAAGTAGGGACTCCCAGGTGCAGTACTTC. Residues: CASSLSRDSQVQYF.

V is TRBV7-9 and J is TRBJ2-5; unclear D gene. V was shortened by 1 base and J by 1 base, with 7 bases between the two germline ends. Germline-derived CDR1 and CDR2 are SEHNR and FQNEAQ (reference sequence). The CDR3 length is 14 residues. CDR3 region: CASSLGQIQETQYF. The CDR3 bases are TGTGCCAGCAGCTTAGGACAAATCCAAGAGACCCAGTACTTC. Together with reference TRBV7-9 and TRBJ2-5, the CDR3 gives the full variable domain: DTGVSQNPRHKITKRGQNVTFRCDPISEHNRLYWYRQTLGQGPEFLTYFQNEAQLEKSRLLSDRFSAERPKGSFSTLEIQRTEQGDSAMYLCASSLGQIQETQYFGPGTRLLVL.

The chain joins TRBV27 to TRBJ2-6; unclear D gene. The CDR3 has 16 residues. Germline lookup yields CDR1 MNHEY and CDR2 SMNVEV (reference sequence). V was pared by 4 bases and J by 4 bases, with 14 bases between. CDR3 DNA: TGTGCCAGCAGTTGGGTCTTTACGGAGGGGGCCAACGTCCTGACTTTC. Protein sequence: CASSWVFTEGANVLTF.

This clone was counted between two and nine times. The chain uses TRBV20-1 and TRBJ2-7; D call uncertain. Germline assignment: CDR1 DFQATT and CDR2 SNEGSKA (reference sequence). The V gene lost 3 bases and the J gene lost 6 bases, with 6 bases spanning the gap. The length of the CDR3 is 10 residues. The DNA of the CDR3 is TGCAGTGCTAGGGCGCTCGAGCAGTACTTC. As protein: CSARALEQYF.

The CDR3 sequence is CASSPYRNSYEQYF. CDR3 sequence (DNA): TGCGCCAGCAGCCCCTACCGGAACTCCTACGAGCAGTACTTC. V usage is TRBV4-1 and J usage is TRBJ2-7; D remains unclear. CDR1 and CDR2 (germline): MGHRA, YSYEKL. V shed 4 bases and J shed 0 bases, with 10 bases lying between them. The CDR3 consists of 14 residues.

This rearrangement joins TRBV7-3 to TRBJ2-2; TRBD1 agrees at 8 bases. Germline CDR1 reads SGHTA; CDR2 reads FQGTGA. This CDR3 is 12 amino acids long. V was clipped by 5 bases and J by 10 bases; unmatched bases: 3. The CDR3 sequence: CASSRTGSELFF. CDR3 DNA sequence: TGTGCCAGCAGCCGGACAGGGTCGGAGCTGTTTTTT.

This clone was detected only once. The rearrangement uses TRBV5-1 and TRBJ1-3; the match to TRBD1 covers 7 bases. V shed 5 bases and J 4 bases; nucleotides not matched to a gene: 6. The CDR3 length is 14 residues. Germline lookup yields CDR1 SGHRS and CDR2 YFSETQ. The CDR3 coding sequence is TGCGCCAGCAGGCCTGGGACAGTAGGAAACACCATATATTTT. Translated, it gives CASRPGTVGNTIYF.

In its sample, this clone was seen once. CDR3: CASSSEGRGVEKLFF. CDR3 DNA: TGTGCCAGCAGCTCCGAGGGGCGGGGGGTCGAAAAACTGTTTTTT. The rearrangement uses TRBV5-6 and TRBJ1-4; a weak D match, TRBD1 (5 bases). Trimming cost V 3 bases and J 8 bases, with 17 bases left between them. Germline V gene data show CDR1 as SGHDT and CDR2 as YYEEEE. The CDR3 spans 15 residues.

CDR3 bases: TGTGCCAGCAGTCTGACAGGGGAGTATGGCTACACCTTC. Its protein is CASSLTGEYGYTF. V gene TRBV6-1 combines with J gene TRBJ1-2; 8 nucleotides match TRBD1. V trimming: 5 bases; J trimming: 5 bases; junction bases outside the gene matches: 4. There are 13 residues in the CDR3. Germline V gene data show CDR1 as MNHNS and CDR2 as SASEGT.

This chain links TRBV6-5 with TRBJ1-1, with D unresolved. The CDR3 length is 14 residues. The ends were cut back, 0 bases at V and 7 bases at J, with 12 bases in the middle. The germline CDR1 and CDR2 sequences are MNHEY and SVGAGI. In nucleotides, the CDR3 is TGTGCCAGCAGTTACTCGATTGGGATCGGTGAAGCTTTCTTT. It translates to CASSYSIGIGEAFF.

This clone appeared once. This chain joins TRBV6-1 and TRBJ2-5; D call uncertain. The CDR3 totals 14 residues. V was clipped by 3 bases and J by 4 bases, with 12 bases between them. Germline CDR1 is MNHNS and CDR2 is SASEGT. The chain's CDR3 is CASSEELSTETQYF. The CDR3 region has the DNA TGTGCCAGCAGTGAGGAGTTATCGACAGAGACCCAGTACTTC.

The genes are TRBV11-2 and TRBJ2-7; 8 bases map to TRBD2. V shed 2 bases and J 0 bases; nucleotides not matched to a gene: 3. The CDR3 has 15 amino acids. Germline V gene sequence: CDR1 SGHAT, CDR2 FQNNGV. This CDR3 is CASSLNGRVSYEQYF. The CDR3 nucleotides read TGTGCCAGCAGCTTAAACGGGAGGGTCTCCTACGAGCAGTACTTC.

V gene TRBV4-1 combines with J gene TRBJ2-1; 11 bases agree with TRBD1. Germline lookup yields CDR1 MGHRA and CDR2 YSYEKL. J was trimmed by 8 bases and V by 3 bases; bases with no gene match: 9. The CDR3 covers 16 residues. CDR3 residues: CASSHLPGQGGHEQFF. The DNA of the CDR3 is TGCGCCAGCAGCCATCTTCCGGGACAGGGGGGCCATGAGCAGTTCTTC.

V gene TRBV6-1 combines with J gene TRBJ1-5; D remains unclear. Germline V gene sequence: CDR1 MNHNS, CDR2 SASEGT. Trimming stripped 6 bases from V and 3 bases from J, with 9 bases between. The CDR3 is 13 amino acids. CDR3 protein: CASRSRINQPQHF. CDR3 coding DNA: TGTGCCAGCAGATCAAGAATCAATCAGCCCCAGCATTTT.

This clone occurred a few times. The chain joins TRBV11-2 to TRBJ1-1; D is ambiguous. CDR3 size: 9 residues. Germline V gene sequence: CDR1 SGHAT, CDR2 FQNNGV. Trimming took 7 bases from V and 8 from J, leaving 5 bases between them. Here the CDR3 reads CASNSEAFF. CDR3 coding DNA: TGTGCCAGCAACAGCGAAGCTTTCTTT.

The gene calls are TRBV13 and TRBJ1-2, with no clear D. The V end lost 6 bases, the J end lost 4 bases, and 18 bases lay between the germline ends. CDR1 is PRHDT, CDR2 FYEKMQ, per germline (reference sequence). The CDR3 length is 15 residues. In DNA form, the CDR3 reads TGTGCCAGCAGGTTGGGCGTCTCAAGATTCTATGGCTACACCTTC. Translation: CASRLGVSRFYGYTF.

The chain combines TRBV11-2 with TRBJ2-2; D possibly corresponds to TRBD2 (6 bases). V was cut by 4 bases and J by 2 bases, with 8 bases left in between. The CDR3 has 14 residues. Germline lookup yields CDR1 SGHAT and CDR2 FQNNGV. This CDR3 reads CASSSGLNTGELFF. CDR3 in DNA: TGTGCCAGCAGCTCAGGACTAAACACCGGGGAGCTGTTTTTT.

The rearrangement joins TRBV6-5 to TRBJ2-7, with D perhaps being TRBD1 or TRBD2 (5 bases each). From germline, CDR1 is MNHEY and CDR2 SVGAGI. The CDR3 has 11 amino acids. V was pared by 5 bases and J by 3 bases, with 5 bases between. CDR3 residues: CASSGGYEQYF. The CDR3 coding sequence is TGTGCCAGCAGTGGGGGCTACGAGCAGTACTTC.

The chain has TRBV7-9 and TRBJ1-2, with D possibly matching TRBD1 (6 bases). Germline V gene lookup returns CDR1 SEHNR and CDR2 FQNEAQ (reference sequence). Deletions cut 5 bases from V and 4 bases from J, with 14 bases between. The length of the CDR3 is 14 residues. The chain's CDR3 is CASSRRQAPYGYTF. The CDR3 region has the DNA TGTGCCAGCAGCCGTCGACAGGCGCCCTATGGCTACACCTTC.

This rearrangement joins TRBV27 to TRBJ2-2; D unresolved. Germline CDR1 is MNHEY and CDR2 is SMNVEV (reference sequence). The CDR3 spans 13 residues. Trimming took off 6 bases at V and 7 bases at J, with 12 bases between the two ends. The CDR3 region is CASRYGRGGELFF. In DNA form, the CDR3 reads TGTGCCAGCAGATATGGACGTGGCGGGGAGCTGTTTTTT.